This T cell receptor (beta chain) derives from a study of CD8+ T cells in alopecia areata. Study results and caveats: Possibly because of HLA-related factors, TCR sharing was less clear across patients than in mice. The study found higher clonality in lesional than normal scalp, especially in alopecia totalis/universalis.

In this sample, this clone turned up a few times. Its antigen is not known. The sample has other DNA sequences that encode this CDR3 too. The V end lost 4 bases, the J end lost 2 bases, and 12 bases lay between the germline ends. The CDR3 length is 14 residues. Germline values: CDR1 SGHRS, CDR2 YFSETQ. Peripheral blood samples and lesional scalp punch biopsies were obtained from alopecia areata patients. PBMCs were stained for CD3, CD4 and CD8, and CD4+ and CD8+ T cells were sorted. Reverse transcription of extracted RNA yielded cDNA, which provided the sequencing template. TCRdb keeps only in-frame clones here, not all; method: immunoSEQ multiplex PCR. Counted here are some 170,000 clones, 63% occurring once; the ten biggest clones make up about 1.7%.

The clonotype was recovered from a human donor with alopecia areata. The gene calls are TRBV5-1 and TRBJ1-1; unclear D gene. Source: CD4+ T cells sorted from blood, taken at week 0. The chain's CDR3 is CASSLEAANTEAFF. CDR3 nucleotide sequence: TGCGCCAGCAGCCTGGAAGCAGCTAACACTGAAGCTTTCTTT.